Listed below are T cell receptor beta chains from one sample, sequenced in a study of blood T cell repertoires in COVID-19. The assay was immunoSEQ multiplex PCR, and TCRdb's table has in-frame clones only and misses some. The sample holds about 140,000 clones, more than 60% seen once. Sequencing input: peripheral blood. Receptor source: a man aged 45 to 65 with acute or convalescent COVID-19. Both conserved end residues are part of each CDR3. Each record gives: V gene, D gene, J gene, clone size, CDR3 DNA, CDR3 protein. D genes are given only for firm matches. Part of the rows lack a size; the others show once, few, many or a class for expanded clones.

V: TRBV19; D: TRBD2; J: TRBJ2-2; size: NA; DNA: TGTGCCAGTAGCCCCGGTTTACTAGCGGGCGCCGGGGAGCTGTTTTTT; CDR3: CASSPGLLAGAGELFF
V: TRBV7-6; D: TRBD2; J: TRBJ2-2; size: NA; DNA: TGTGCCAGCAGCTTACCCCGAGCGGGGCCCTCATACACCGGGGAGCTGTTTTTT; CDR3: CASSLPRAGPSYTGELFF
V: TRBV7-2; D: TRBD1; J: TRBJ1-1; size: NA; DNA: TGTGCCAGCAGCTTAGTAGCAGGGGGAGAAACTGAAGCTTTCTTT; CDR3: CASSLVAGGETEAFF
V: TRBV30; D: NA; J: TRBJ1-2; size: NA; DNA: TGTGCCTGGAGTGTACGGGCAGGGAACTATGGCTACACCTTC; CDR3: CAWSVRAGNYGYTF
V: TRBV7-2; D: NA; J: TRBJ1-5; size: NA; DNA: TGTGCCAGCAGCACACGACAAGGAAGCAATCAGCCCCAGCATTTT; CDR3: CASSTRQGSNQPQHF
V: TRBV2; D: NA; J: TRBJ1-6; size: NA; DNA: TGTGCCAGCAGTGAAAGACTCCTGAGCTCCTATAATTCACCCCTCCACTTT; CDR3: CASSERLLSSYNSPLHF
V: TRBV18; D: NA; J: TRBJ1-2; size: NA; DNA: TGTGCCAGCTCACCCCCGGGTCGGGTGGACTATGGCTACACCTTC; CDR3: CASSPPGRVDYGYTF
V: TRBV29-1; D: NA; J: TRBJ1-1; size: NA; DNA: TGCAGCGTTGAAGATCAGAGGAGGGGGAACACTGAAGCTTTCTTT; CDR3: CSVEDQRRGNTEAFF
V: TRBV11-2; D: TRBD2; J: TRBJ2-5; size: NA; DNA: TGTGCCAGCAGCTTAGATGGTAGCGGGGGGGATAAAGAGACCCAGTACTTC; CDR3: CASSLDGSGGDKETQYF
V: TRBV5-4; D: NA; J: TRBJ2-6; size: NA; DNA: TGTGCCAGCAGCTTAAGAGCCCTCTCTGGGGCCAACGTCCTGACTTTC; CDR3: CASSLRALSGANVLTF
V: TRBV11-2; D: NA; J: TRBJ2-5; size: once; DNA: TGTGCCAGCAGCCCTCTGGAGGGCGGGGCCGGACCCCAGTACTTC; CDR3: CASSPLEGGAGPQYF
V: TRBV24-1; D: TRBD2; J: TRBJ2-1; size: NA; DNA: TGTGCCACCAGTGGCAACCCCGGGACTAGTTATTACAATGAGCAGTTCTTC; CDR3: CATSGNPGTSYYNEQFF
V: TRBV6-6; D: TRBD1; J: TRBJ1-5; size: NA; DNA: TGTGCCAGCAGTGGACCGGGACAGGCGTATCAGCCCCAGCATTTT; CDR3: CASSGPGQAYQPQHF
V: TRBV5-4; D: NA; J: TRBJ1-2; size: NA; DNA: TGTGCCAGCATGGGTGCGGGTATGGTCTATGGCTACACCTTC; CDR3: CASMGAGMVYGYTF
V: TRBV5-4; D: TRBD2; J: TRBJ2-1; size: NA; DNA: TGTGCCAGCAGTTCCGGGACTACCCCGGGTGAGCAGTTCTTC; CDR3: CASSSGTTPGEQFF
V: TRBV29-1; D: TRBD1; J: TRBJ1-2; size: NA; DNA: TGCAGCGTTGAAGGGACAGGGGGCAACTATGGCTACACCTTC; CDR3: CSVEGTGGNYGYTF
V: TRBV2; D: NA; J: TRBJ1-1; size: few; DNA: TGTGCCAGCAACAGGGATGCTGAAGCTTTCTTT; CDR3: CASNRDAEAFF
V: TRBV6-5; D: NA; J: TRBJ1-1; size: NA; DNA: TGTGCCAGCAGAACAGGCTCGAACACTGAAGCTTTCTTT; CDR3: CASRTGSNTEAFF